The 31 T cell receptor beta chains listed next were all sequenced from one sample in a study of T cells of healthy individuals. TCRdb used MiXCR to reprocess the 5' RACE reads, holding one entry per CDR3 protein. The sample includes approximately 52,000 distinct CDR3 sequences, roughly 14% of them seen just once. These TCRs come from a human donor in good health.

There are many counts of this clonotype. This rearrangement joins TRBV20-1 to TRBJ2-7; D possibly uses TRBD1 or TRBD2 (5 bases each). Trimming shortened V by 1 base and J by 3 bases, and 22 bases separated the two germline ends. Germline V CDR1 and CDR2: DFQATT, SNEGSKA (reference sequence). The CDR3 totals 17 residues. The CDR3: CSARASSRGEGGYEQYF. CDR3 nucleotide sequence: TGCAGTGCTAGAGCCAGTTCTCGAGGGGAAGGCGGCTACGAGCAGTACTTC.

This clonotype was detected only a few times. The chain combines TRBV20-1 with TRBJ1-1; D unclear. The V and J ends lost 4 bases and 6 bases respectively, with 12 bases between them. CDR3 length: 12 amino acids. Germline V gives CDR1 DFQATT, CDR2 SNEGSKA (reference sequence). As DNA, the CDR3 is TGCAGTGCTAAACGGGGAGGAGCTGAAGCTTTCTTT. Translation gives CSAKRGGAEAFF.

V is TRBV5-1 and J is TRBJ1-1; D is perhaps TRBD1 (5 bases). The CDR3 has 12 amino acids. Per germline, CDR1 SGHRS and CDR2 YFSETQ. V dropped 0 bases and J dropped 11 bases, with 11 bases sitting between them. In nucleotides, the CDR3 is TGCGCCAGCAGCTTGGTTGGAGAGGGGGCTTTCTTT. It encodes CASSLVGEGAFF.

This rearrangement joins TRBV5-1 to TRBJ2-1, with a weak D call TRBD1 (6 bases). The CDR3 sequence is 15 residues long. Germline V gene sequence: CDR1 SGHRS, CDR2 YFSETQ. Trimming pared 6 bases from V and 9 bases from J, leaving 22 bases between. In nucleotides, the CDR3 is TGCGCCAGCAACCTGGGGATGGGGGCTCGCACTGAGCAGTTCTTC. Its protein product is CASNLGMGARTEQFF.

V and J are TRBV11-2 and TRBJ1-1, with D perhaps matching TRBD1 (5 bases). The CDR3 is 15 amino acids. V lost 2 bases, J lost 0 bases, and 10 bases lay in between. Looked up from germline, CDR1 is SGHAT and CDR2 is FQNNGV. CDR3 sequence: CASSLTDSLNTEAFF. Written as DNA, the CDR3 is TGTGCCAGCAGCTTAACTGACAGTTTGAACACTGAAGCTTTCTTT.

The genes are TRBV2 and TRBJ1-3, with D hard to call. The germline V gene has CDR1 SNHLY and CDR2 FYNNEI. The CDR3 length is 12 residues. The ends were cut back, 8 bases at V and 4 bases at J, with 9 bases in the middle. The DNA for the CDR3 is TGTGCCAGCGGTGGAGAAGGAAACACCATATATTTT. Translation gives CASGGEGNTIYF.

This clonotype was seen ten or more times. The gene calls are TRBV19 and TRBJ1-5; D remains ambiguous. Trimming left V 5 bases short and J 1 base short, with 12 bases between. The CDR3 is 15 residues long. Germline CDR1 LNHDA, CDR2 SQIVND (reference sequence). The CDR3 coding sequence is TGTGCCAGTAGTCCCGAGGGTCAGAGCAATCAGCCCCAGCATTTT. Amino acids: CASSPEGQSNQPQHF.

This clonotype appeared a few times. This chain links TRBV20-1 with TRBJ2-1; D remains unclear. The CDR3 is made up of 12 amino acids. The ends were cut back, 0 bases at V and 8 bases at J, with 8 bases in the middle. In germline, CDR1 is DFQATT, CDR2 SNEGSKA (reference sequence). CDR3 nucleotide sequence: TGCAGTGCTAGAGAGGGCCTTGATGAGCAGTTCTTC. Protein product: CSAREGLDEQFF.

The sample holds many counts of this clonotype. V and J are TRBV29-1 and TRBJ2-1, with a tentative D call TRBD2 (5 bases). The CDR3 spans 15 residues. The V end lost 8 bases, the J end lost 0 bases, and 17 bases lay between the germline ends. Germline V gene sequence: CDR1 SQVTM, CDR2 ANQGSEA. As DNA, the CDR3 is TGCAGCCCAAGATACAGACTAATCTCCTACAATGAGCAGTTCTTC. The encoded protein is CSPRYRLISYNEQFF.

This clonotype was picked up many times. The rearrangement links TRBV20-1 to TRBJ1-6, with D tentatively TRBD1 (5 bases). CDR1 and CDR2 from the germline V gene are DFQATT and SNEGSKA (reference sequence). Trimming left V 6 bases short and J 7 bases short, with 13 bases between. This CDR3 comprises 13 residues. The CDR3 sequence is CSARGGFNSPLHF. The DNA for the CDR3 is TGCAGTGCCCGCGGGGGGTTCAATTCACCCCTCCACTTT.

This clonotype was observed a few times. V is TRBV5-1 and J is TRBJ2-3, with 7 bases that match TRBD2. Per the germline V gene, CDR1 is SGHRS and CDR2 is YFSETQ. The CDR3 totals 17 residues. The V gene end was trimmed by 2 bases and the J gene end by 2 bases; junction bases not matched to a gene: 11. CDR3 sequence reads: CASSFGPTSSNTDTQYF. The CDR3 bases are TGCGCCAGCAGCTTTGGACCGACTAGCAGCAACACAGATACGCAGTATTTT.

The chain is built from TRBV19 and TRBJ2-5; 7 positions agree with TRBD1. The CDR3 covers 14 residues. CDR1 and CDR2 (germline): LNHDA, SQIVND (reference sequence). V lost 4 bases and J lost 2; bases outside the gene matches: 4. CDR3 in amino acids: CASSSARGQETQYF. The CDR3 region has the DNA TGTGCCAGTAGTAGTGCCAGGGGGCAAGAGACCCAGTACTTC.

This clonotype was seen at least ten times. The rearrangement uses TRBV18 and TRBJ1-2, with D maybe TRBD1 (6 bases). CDR1 is KGHSH and CDR2 is LQKENI in the germline V gene. The CDR3 covers 18 residues. V lost 3 bases, J lost 0 bases, and 20 bases lay in between. The CDR3 sequence: CASSPTRILEGANYGYTF. CDR3 nucleotides: TGTGCCAGCTCACCGACCCGAATTTTGGAGGGGGCTAACTATGGCTACACCTTC.

This rearrangement joins TRBV9 to TRBJ2-7; 9 bases fit TRBD1. Germline values: CDR1 SGDLS, CDR2 YYNGEE. The V and J ends lost 3 bases and 3 bases, in that order; junction bases with no gene match: 4. This CDR3 is built from 14 residues. CDR3 bases: TGTGCCAGCAGCGGGGGACAGGGTGGCTACGAGCAGTACTTC. Translated, it gives CASSGGQGGYEQYF.

A single count supports this clonotype. This sequence joins TRBV5-1 and TRBJ2-1, with 8 bases identical to TRBD2. The CDR3 is 15 residues long. V lost 0 bases, J lost 3 bases, and 2 bases stayed unmatched. Looked up from germline, CDR1 is SGHRS and CDR2 is YFSETQ. The CDR3 DNA follows: TGCGCCAGCAGCTTGGATGCGGGGGGCTACAATGAGCAGTTCTTC. This gives the protein CASSLDAGGYNEQFF.

About this clonotype: One junction end disagrees with the germline gene, perhaps due to a read error. This rearrangement joins TRBV4-2 to TRBJ1-5, with D uncertain. From germline, CDR1 is LGHNA and CDR2 YNFKEQ. This CDR3 region has 15 residues. The CDR3 loop is CASSQDLYSKQPQHF. The CDR3 coding sequence is TGTGCCAGCAGCCAAGATCTATATAGCAAACAGCCCCAGCATTTT.

This clonotype was observed a handful of times. The CDR3 nucleotides read TGTGCCAGCAGGCCTGGAATTCAGGGGGCGACAGATACGCAGTATTTT. Protein product: CASRPGIQGATDTQYF. This rearrangement joins TRBV7-2 to TRBJ2-3; 8 bases line up with TRBD1. The germline gives CDR1 SGHTA, CDR2 FQGNSA. The ends lost 6 bases at V and 3 bases at J; junction bases unmatched: 11. This CDR3 has 16 amino acids.

The table lists this clonotype with many counts. The chain links TRBV7-2 to TRBJ1-3; D unclear. Germline V gene lookup returns CDR1 SGHTA and CDR2 FQGNSA. V was shortened by 2 bases and J by 1 base, with 6 bases between the two germline ends. The CDR3 extends over 14 amino acids. CDR3 in DNA: TGTGCCAGCAGCTTAAGTTATTCTGGAAACACCATATATTTT. This gives the protein CASSLSYSGNTIYF. Full variable domain (remainder filled in from reference TRBV7-2 and TRBJ1-3): GAGVSQSPSNKVTEKGKDVELRCDPISGHTALYWYRQSLGQGLEFLIYFQGNSAPDKSGLPSDRFSAERTGGSVSTLTIQRTQQEDSAVYLCASSLSYSGNTIYFGEGSWLTVV.

This clonotype was seen repeatedly, ten times or more. This sequence joins TRBV11-2 and TRBJ2-1; unclear D gene. Between the trimmed V and J ends, which lost 5 bases and 13 bases, there was a span of 18 bases. The CDR3 spans 13 residues. CDR1 is SGHAT, CDR2 FQNNGV, per germline. The DNA of the CDR3 is TGTGCCAGCAGCGTAACGCGGCGGAGTGGTCAGTTCTTC. Translating it yields CASSVTRRSGQFF.

There are a few counts of this clonotype. V gene TRBV7-2 combines with J gene TRBJ2-7, with a weak D call TRBD1 (5 bases). The CDR3 runs to 13 residues. In germline, CDR1 is SGHTA, CDR2 FQGNSA. The V end lost 5 bases, the J end lost 5 bases, and 13 bases lay between the germline ends. The CDR3 DNA reads as TGTGCCAGCAGCATATGGGGCCGCCACGAGCAGTACTTC. Residues: CASSIWGRHEQYF.

The CDR3 here is CASRDYNYNEQFF. Written as DNA, the CDR3 is TGTGCCAGCCGGGACTACAACTACAATGAGCAGTTCTTC. The chain is built from TRBV6-2 or TRBV6-3 and TRBJ2-1; 7 bases map to TRBD2. The CDR3 is 13 residues long. V gave up 8 bases and J gave up 3 bases; unmatched junction bases: 4. CDR1 and CDR2 (germline): MNHEY, SVGEGT.

This clonotype was counted a few times. The rearrangement uses TRBV20-1 and TRBJ2-7; 10 bases fit TRBD1. CDR3 length: 14 residues. The germline gives CDR1 DFQATT, CDR2 SNEGSKA (reference sequence). V shed 6 bases and J 3 bases; nucleotides not matched to a gene: 8. The CDR3 DNA reads TGCAGTGCAGATCCCGGGACAGGGGTCTACGAGCAGTACTTC. Protein: CSADPGTGVYEQYF.

V and J are TRBV29-1 and TRBJ1-1; TRBD1 agrees at 10 bases. This CDR3 has 13 amino acids. Trimming at V came to 6 bases and at J to 5 bases, leaving 6 bases not matched to a gene. Germline V gene sequence: CDR1 SQVTM, CDR2 ANQGSEA. The CDR3 region has the DNA TGCAGCGTGAGGACAGGGGGACATACTGAAGCTTTCTTT. Protein sequence: CSVRTGGHTEAFF.

This clonotype was counted many times. The genes are TRBV7-2 and TRBJ1-5, with D tentatively TRBD1 (6 bases). The germline V gene encodes CDR1 SGHTA and CDR2 FQGNSA. The V gene lost 5 bases and the J gene lost 1 base, with 12 bases spanning the gap. The CDR3 loop spans 15 amino acids. CDR3 loop: CASSPRGGSNQPQHF. CDR3 nucleotides: TGTGCCAGCAGCCCGCGGGGGGGCAGCAATCAGCCCCAGCATTTT.

As for this clonotype: Given a much more abundant clone one base away, this may be a read error. The CDR3 region is CTSSGSGSPRGTEAFF. DNA of the CDR3: TGTACCAGCAGTGGCTCAGGGTCTCCGAGAGGCACTGAAGCTTTCTTT. This chain joins TRBV2 and TRBJ1-1, with D perhaps TRBD1 (5 bases). Germline lookup yields CDR1 SNHLY and CDR2 FYNNEI. This CDR3 is built from 16 residues.

In this sample, this clonotype turned up many times. The gene calls are TRBV7-2 and TRBJ1-1, with D tentatively TRBD1 (6 bases). Per germline, CDR1 SGHTA and CDR2 FQGNSA. The CDR3 runs to 14 residues. The V end was cut by 4 bases, the J end by 5 bases, with 14 bases between. In DNA form, the CDR3 reads TGTGCCAGCAGCTCCCAGGGGTTCGGGACTGAAGCTTTCTTT. Its translation: CASSSQGFGTEAFF. The full variable domain, rest sourced from reference TRBV7-2 and TRBJ1-1, is GAGVSQSPSNKVTEKGKDVELRCDPISGHTALYWYRQSLGQGLEFLIYFQGNSAPDKSGLPSDRFSAERTGGSVSTLTIQRTQQEDSAVYLCASSSQGFGTEAFFGQGTRLTVV.

J is TRBJ1-3 and V is TRBV10-3; D call uncertain. V gave up 0 bases and J gave up 0 bases, with 9 bases separating them. The germline V gene encodes CDR1 ENHRY and CDR2 SYGVKD. This CDR3 comprises 16 residues. CDR3: CAISESGRLSGNTIYF. Written as DNA, the CDR3 is TGTGCCATCAGTGAGTCTGGCAGGCTCTCTGGAAACACCATATATTTT.

The chain combines TRBV2 with TRBJ1-5; 10 nucleotides align to TRBD1. The V and J ends lost 3 bases and 7 bases, in that order; junction bases with no gene match: 9. The germline V gene encodes CDR1 SNHLY and CDR2 FYNNEI. The CDR3 has 16 residues. The CDR3, as DNA: TGTGCCAGCAGTGATCCCGGGACAGGGGAAGGACAGCCCCAGCATTTT. This translates into CASSDPGTGEGQPQHF.

Concerning this clonotype itself: Lacking the conserved final phenylalanine or tryptophan, this CDR3 likely reflects a read error. The V gene is TRBV24-1, the J gene TRBJ2-1, with D uncertain. The CDR3 is 12 residues long. In germline, CDR1 is KGHDR, CDR2 SFDVKD. V lost 5 bases and J lost 10, with 11 bases in between. In DNA, the CDR3 is TGTGCCACCAGTGGCCTATTAGGGGAGCAGTTCTCC. As protein: CATSGLLGEQFS.

This clonotype was recorded at least ten times. The chain links TRBV5-1 to TRBJ2-7; 9 positions match TRBD1. The germline gives CDR1 SGHRS, CDR2 YFSETQ. The V segment lost 4 bases and the J segment 6 bases; nucleotides outside the gene matches: 17. The CDR3 has 17 residues. The CDR3 sequence: CASSPDLSPGQGIEQYF. Here the CDR3 DNA reads TGCGCCAGCAGCCCGGACCTTTCCCCGGGACAGGGAATCGAGCAGTACTTC.

This clonotype was observed at least ten times. V is TRBV6-5 and J is TRBJ1-3; no clear D. CDR3 size: 11 residues. V lost 8 bases to trimming and J lost 4 bases, with 6 bases between them. Germline CDR1 MNHEY, CDR2 SVGAGI. The CDR3 coding sequence is TGTGCCAGCCAACGAGGAAACACCATATATTTT. Its translation is CASQRGNTIYF.